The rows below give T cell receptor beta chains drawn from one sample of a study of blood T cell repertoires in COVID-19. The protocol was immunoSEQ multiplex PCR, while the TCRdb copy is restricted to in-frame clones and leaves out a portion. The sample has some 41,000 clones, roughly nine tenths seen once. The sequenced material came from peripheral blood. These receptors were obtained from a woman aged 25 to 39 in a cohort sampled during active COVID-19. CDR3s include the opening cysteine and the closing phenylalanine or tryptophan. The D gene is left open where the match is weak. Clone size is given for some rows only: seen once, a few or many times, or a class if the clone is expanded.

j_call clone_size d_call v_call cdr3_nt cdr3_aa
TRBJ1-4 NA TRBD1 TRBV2 TGTGCCAGCAGGGGACAGCCAACTAATGAAAAACTGTTTTTT CASRGQPTNEKLFF
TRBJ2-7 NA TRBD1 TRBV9 TGTGCCAGCAGCGGCGCGACAGGGTCTACCGAGCAGTACTTC CASSGATGSTEQYF
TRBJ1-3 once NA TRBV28 TGTGCCAGCAGTTCTCACAGCTCTGGAAACACCATATATTTT CASSSHSSGNTIYF
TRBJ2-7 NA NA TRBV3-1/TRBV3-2 TGTGCCAGCAGCCCCCATGGGGTAGCGGAACGCTACGAGCAGTACTTC CASSPHGVAERYEQYF
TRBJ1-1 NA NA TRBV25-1 TGTGCCAGCGCAAGGGGGTACACTGAAGCTTTCTTT CASARGYTEAFF
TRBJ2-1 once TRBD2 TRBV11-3 TGTGCCAGCAGCTTAAATAGGACTAGCGACAATGAGCAGTTCTTC CASSLNRTSDNEQFF
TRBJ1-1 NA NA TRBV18 TGTGCCAGCTCGGCCGTGGACACTGAAGCTTTCTTT CASSAVDTEAFF
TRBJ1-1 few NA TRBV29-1 TGCAGCGTTGAAAGGCAGAGGGACACTGAAGCTTTCTTT CSVERQRDTEAFF
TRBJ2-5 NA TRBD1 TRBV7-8 TGTGCCAGCAGCATACGGACAGGGGCAGGGGAGACCCAGTACTTC CASSIRTGAGETQYF
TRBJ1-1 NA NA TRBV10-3 TGTGCCATCAGTGAGTTCCCAGCGGCCAACACTGAAGCTTTCTTT CAISEFPAANTEAFF
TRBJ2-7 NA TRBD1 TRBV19 TGTGCCACGGGGACAGGGTTGAGCTACGAGCAGTACTTC CATGTGLSYEQYF
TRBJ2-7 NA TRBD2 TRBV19 TGTGCCAGTAGTATGGGGGGGGGTCGACTTTCCTACGAGCAGTACTTC CASSMGGGRLSYEQYF
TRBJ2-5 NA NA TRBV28 TGTGCCAGCAGTTTAGGGAGCCCAAACCAGAAGACCCAGTACTTC CASSLGSPNQKTQYF
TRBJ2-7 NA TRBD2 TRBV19 TGTGCCAGTAGTATAGCCCACGGGCGGGAGGCTTTTTCCTACGAGCAGTACTTC CASSIAHGREAFSYEQYF
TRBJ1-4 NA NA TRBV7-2 TGTGCCAGCAGCTTAGAGGGAAGGGGCAGTGAAAAACTGTTTTTT CASSLEGRGSEKLFF
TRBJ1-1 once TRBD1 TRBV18 TGTGCCAGCTCACCAAAGGACAGGGGTGAAGCTTTCTTT CASSPKDRGEAFF
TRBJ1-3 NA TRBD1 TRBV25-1 TGTGCCAGCAGTTCCTGGACAGGGCCTGGAAACACCATATATTTT CASSSWTGPGNTIYF
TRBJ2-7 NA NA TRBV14 TGTGCCAGCAGCCAAGTAGACATCTCCTACGAGCAGTACTTC CASSQVDISYEQYF
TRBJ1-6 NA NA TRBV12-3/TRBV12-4 TGTGCCAGCAGTTTGCGGGGAGATTCACCCCTCCACTTT CASSLRGDSPLHF
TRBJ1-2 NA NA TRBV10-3 TGTGCCATCAGTATAGGGGGAGTCGACTATGGCTACACCTTC CAISIGGVDYGYTF
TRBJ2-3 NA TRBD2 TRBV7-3 TGTGCCAGCAGCTTACCGATTAGCGGGTTTCGAACAGATACGCAGTATTTT CASSLPISGFRTDTQYF
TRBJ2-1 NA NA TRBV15 TGTGCCACCAGCAGACCTAGTAGCTACAATGAGCAGTTCTTC CATSRPSSYNEQFF
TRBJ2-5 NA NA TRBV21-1 TGTGCCAGCAGCAAAGGACAGGGAGACCAAGAGACCCAGTACTTC CASSKGQGDQETQYF
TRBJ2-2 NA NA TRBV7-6 TGTGCCAGCAGCTTCCCACAGGGGAACACCGGGGAGCTGTTTTTT CASSFPQGNTGELFF
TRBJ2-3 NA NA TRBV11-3 TGTGCCAGCAGCTTAGCAACAGATACGCAGTATTTT CASSLATDTQYF